This TCR beta chain was sequenced for a study of Graves' ophthalmopathy and Graves' hyperthyroidism. Study information: Researchers classed hyperthyroidism as stable given no ophthalmopathy within 18 months of follow-up. Overall study results and limits: Thyroid clonotypes that were expanded above 0.001 frequency mostly also appeared in blood.

Each hyperthyroidism patient was newly diagnosed, with under 2 months' duration, and aged 18 to 65. About this clonotype: Its antigen is unidentified.

TCR beta CDR3 amplification used RNA transcripts. Second-round multiplex PCR came after a first-round RT-PCR that employed HTBI primers. TCRdb analysed the multiplex PCR reads with MiXCR anew, one entry per CDR3 protein. The sample consists of around 1,200,000 distinct CDR3 sequences, approximately 35% of them appearing once. Source material: peripheral blood or thyroid tissue (not recorded which). The TCR was taken from an adult man with Graves' hyperthyroidism.

CDR3 in amino acids: CANLEAAGIGTQYF. The CDR3, as DNA: TGTGCCAACTTGGAGGCTGCTGGAATCGGGACCCAGTACTTC. The chain joins TRBV2 to TRBJ2-5, with a weak D call TRBD2 (5 bases). This CDR3 region has 14 residues. The V end lost 10 bases, the J end lost 7 bases, and 22 bases lay between the germline ends. The germline CDR1 and CDR2 sequences are SNHLY and FYNNEI. Full variable domain (outside the CDR3, taken from reference TRBV2 and TRBJ2-5): EPEVTQTPSHQVTQMGQEVILRCVPISNHLYFYWYRQILGQKVEFLVSFYNNEISEKSEIFDDQFSVERPDGSNFTLKIRSTKLEDSAMYFCANLEAAGIGTQYFGPGTRLLVL.